This T cell receptor beta chain was retrieved from a study of blood T cell repertoires in COVID-19. About the research overall: Sites across the United States, Italy and Spain contributed samples from acute and convalescent COVID-19. Sources were T cells, B-cell-depleted T cells, or PBMCs; the material itself was cDNA or gDNA.

Here immunoSEQ multiplex PCR was the method, and the copy in TCRdb shows in-frame clones only, minus some. Here the sample spans around 140,000 clones, 78% being singletons. This CDR3 is built from 13 residues. The V and J ends lost 3 bases and 4 bases, in that order; junction bases with no gene match: 1. Germline values: CDR1 KGHSH, CDR2 LQKENI. The rearrangement links TRBV18 to TRBJ2-5, with 8 bases that match TRBD1. The sample comprised peripheral blood. The TCR comes from a woman aged 55-75 years with acute or convalescent COVID-19. The CDR3 loop reads CASSPTGVETQYF. The CDR3 DNA reads TGTGCCAGCTCACCGACAGGGGTAGAGACCCAGTACTTC.